The 29 T cell receptor beta chains below were found in one sample sequenced in a study of T cells after yellow fever vaccination. Via MiXCR, TCRdb re-called the 5' RACE reads, giving one row per CDR3 protein. Of 200,000 to 250,000 distinct CDR3 sequences in the sample, approximately 3% are singletons; the top ten hold under 3.5%. The specimen comprised CD4+ T cells sorted from PBMCs, sampled 10 days after the yellow fever booster vaccination. All receptors come from a man aged 18 to 29 who received the YFV17D yellow fever vaccine.

In its sample, this clonotype was seen a few times. V and J are TRBV6-2 or TRBV6-3 and TRBJ1-5; tentative D call: TRBD1 (5 bases). Deletions cut 6 bases from V and 1 base from J, with 10 bases between. CDR1 MNHEY and CDR2 SVGEGT come from the germline V gene. The CDR3 has 14 amino acids. CDR3 coding DNA: TGTGCCAGCAGGAAGTCAGGGAGCAATCAGCCCCAGCATTTT. This gives the protein CASRKSGSNQPQHF.

This clonotype was counted a few times. The rearrangement joins TRBV9 to TRBJ2-5; 8 bases align to TRBD1. The germline CDR1 and CDR2 sequences are SGDLS and YYNGEE. After removal of 1 base from V and 5 bases from J, the junction contained 10 bases not matched to a gene. The CDR3 is made up of 16 amino acids. CDR3 sequence: CASSVSAAGGIETQYF. Written as DNA, the CDR3 is TGTGCCAGCAGCGTATCTGCGGCAGGGGGCATTGAGACCCAGTACTTC.

This clonotype was counted ten times or more. The rearrangement joins TRBV2 to TRBJ1-5; D is undetermined. Germline V gene sequence: CDR1 SNHLY, CDR2 FYNNEI. V was clipped by 6 bases and J by 2 bases, with 8 bases between them. This CDR3 contains 13 residues. The CDR3 sequence: CASRFWGNQPQHF. In nucleotides, the CDR3 is TGTGCCAGCAGGTTTTGGGGCAATCAGCCCCAGCATTTT.

This chain uses TRBV29-1 with TRBJ1-4, with TRBD1 as a possible D gene (5 bases). V was cut by 5 bases and J by 8 bases, with 15 bases left in between. The CDR3 extends over 13 amino acids. In germline, CDR1 is SQVTM, CDR2 ANQGSEA. CDR3 coding DNA: TGCAGCGTTCGAAGGGGTGAATACGAAAAACTGTTTTTT. Amino acid sequence: CSVRRGEYEKLFF.

This chain uses TRBV5-4 with TRBJ2-2, with a weak D call TRBD2 (6 bases). Per germline, CDR1 SGHNT and CDR2 YYREEE (reference sequence). Trimming took off 2 bases at V and 1 base at J, with 12 bases between the two ends. This CDR3 comprises 16 residues. The CDR3: CASSFGTSRNTGELFF. The CDR3, as DNA: TGTGCCAGCAGCTTCGGCACTAGCAGGAACACCGGGGAGCTGTTTTTT.

This clonotype came up many times. This sequence joins TRBV20-1 and TRBJ1-1, with D perhaps TRBD1 (5 bases). CDR1 is DFQATT and CDR2 is SNEGSKA in the germline V gene (reference sequence). V lost 0 bases and J 1 base, leaving 12 bases between the germline ends. The CDR3 is 15 amino acids. CDR3 region: CSARDRGDRNTEAFF. For the CDR3, the DNA is TGCAGTGCTAGAGATCGAGGGGACCGGAACACTGAAGCTTTCTTT.

This clonotype was recorded many times. The chain links TRBV6-5 to TRBJ2-5; D not resolved. There are 14 residues in the CDR3. V was clipped by 9 bases and J by 0 bases, with 14 bases between them. CDR1 and CDR2 (germline): MNHEY, SVGAGI. CDR3 in amino acids: CARRPPGHQETQYF. CDR3 DNA sequence: TGTGCCAGACGCCCCCCCGGACACCAAGAGACCCAGTACTTC.

The chain employs TRBV20-1 and TRBJ1-2; 7 bases align to TRBD1. CDR3 length: 12 residues. Per germline, CDR1 DFQATT and CDR2 SNEGSKA (reference sequence). V dropped 4 bases and J dropped 6; count of bases not matched to a gene: 5. CDR3 sequence reads: CSAIRDRNGYTF. CDR3 in DNA: TGCAGTGCTATAAGGGACAGAAATGGCTACACCTTC.

This clonotype was seen repeatedly, ten times or more. The rearrangement uses TRBV5-6 and TRBJ1-4; D is undetermined. CDR3 length: 15 amino acids. CDR1 SGHDT and CDR2 YYEEEE come from the germline V gene. V lost 3 bases, J lost 3 bases, and 12 bases lay in between. CDR3 DNA sequence: TGTGCCAGCAGCTCCTGGATCGGGGCTAATGAAAAACTGTTTTTT. Amino acid sequence: CASSSWIGANEKLFF.

Of note for this clonotype: Because the CDR3 is missing its conserved closing phenylalanine or tryptophan, this is likely a read error. It is unclear where the CDR3 begins or ends on the DNA, so no DNA is shown, and the CDR3 is as TCRdb lists it. V and J are TRBV12-3 or TRBV12-4 and TRBJ1-1; TRBD1, the table's D call, was not compared with the DNA. The CDR3 sequence runs 12 residues, both termini included. This CDR3 reads CASGPFQDSRIY.

This clonotype was recorded at least ten times. An end of the junction does not agree with germline; a read error may underlie this. This chain joins TRBV5-1 and TRBJ2-1; TRBD1 is a possible D gene (5 bases). Per the germline V gene, CDR1 is SGHRS and CDR2 is YFSETQ. The CDR3 sequence is 15 residues long. CDR3 DNA sequence: TGCGCCAGCAGGCCCCAGGGCAAGGAGTACACTGAGCAGTTCTTC. Its translation is CASRPQGKEYTEQFF.

This clonotype was seen many times. The V gene is TRBV5-1, the J gene TRBJ2-2; 8 nucleotides align to TRBD1. Germline values: CDR1 SGHRS, CDR2 YFSETQ. The J segment lost 7 bases and the V segment lost 5 bases, leaving 10 bases of the junction unmatched. The CDR3 has 15 residues. The DNA for the CDR3 is TGCGCCAGCAGTCCAAGGACAGGGCAGGACGGGGAGCTGTTTTTT. Translation gives CASSPRTGQDGELFF.

This clonotype was seen repeatedly, ten times or more. For the CDR3, the DNA is TGCAGTGCTAGAGATCAGACTAGAGCGTCGTACGAGCAGTACTTC. Residues: CSARDQTRASYEQYF. The rearrangement links TRBV20-1 to TRBJ2-7; TRBD2 is a possible D gene (6 bases). The V gene's germline CDR1 is DFQATT and CDR2 SNEGSKA (reference sequence). The CDR3 is 15 amino acids. Trimming shortened V by 0 bases and J by 4 bases, and 16 bases separated the two germline ends.

The V gene is TRBV12-3 or TRBV12-4, the J gene TRBJ1-2, with TRBD1 identical over 7 bases. CDR3 length equals 17 residues. With V trimmed by 7 bases and J by 4 bases, 18 bases remained unmatched. CDR3 nucleotide sequence: TGTGCCAGCACCGAGCGACGATTTGGACAGGAACTCTATGGCTACACCTTC. It translates to CASTERRFGQELYGYTF.

The chain uses TRBV6-1 and TRBJ2-5; no firm D call. V was cut by 0 bases and J by 5 bases, with 4 bases left in between. This CDR3 has 12 amino acids. Germline CDR1 MNHNS, CDR2 SASEGT. The DNA of the CDR3 is TGTGCCAGCAGTGAAGCGCAGGAGACCCAGTACTTC. Residues: CASSEAQETQYF.

This clonotype showed up just a few times. Written as DNA, the CDR3 is TGTGCCAGCAGCTTGGTTGGGGCCGGGGAGACCCAGTACTTC. Translating it yields CASSLVGAGETQYF. The chain joins TRBV5-4 to TRBJ2-5; D might be TRBD1 (5 bases). The CDR3 runs 14 residues. V gave up 0 bases and J gave up 5 bases, with 11 bases separating them. Per the germline V gene, CDR1 is SGHNT and CDR2 is YYREEE (reference sequence).

This clonotype was observed at least ten times. The rearrangement links TRBV10-2 to TRBJ1-5; 10 bases match TRBD1. V lost 3 bases and J lost 7; bases outside the gene matches: 9. The CDR3 spans 16 residues. Germline loops: CDR1 WSHSY, CDR2 SAAADI. The CDR3 DNA is TGCGCCAGCAGTGACTTTCCGGGACAGGGGCAACAGCCCCAGCATTTT. This sequence encodes CASSDFPGQGQQPQHF.

This clonotype was found a few times. This chain connects TRBV18 to TRBJ2-1; 14 bases fit TRBD2. The CDR3 length is 16 residues. Germline CDR1 reads KGHSH; CDR2 reads LQKENI. V gave up 6 bases and J gave up 4 bases; unmatched junction bases: 5. The DNA for the CDR3 is TGTGCCAGCTCCCCGGGACTAGCGGGGGCATACAATGAGCAGTTCTTC. It translates to CASSPGLAGAYNEQFF. Looking up the rest from reference TRBV18 and TRBJ2-1 gives the full variable domain: NAGVMQNPRHLVRRRGQEARLRCSPMKGHSHVYWYRQLPEEGLKFMVYLQKENIIDESGMPKERFSAEFPKEGPSILRIQQVVRGDSAAYFCASSPGLAGAYNEQFFGPGTRLTVL.

This clonotype has ten or more counts. V is TRBV4-2 and J is TRBJ1-1; TRBD1 matches at 7 bases. The CDR3 totals 15 residues. From germline, CDR1 is LGHNA and CDR2 YNFKEQ. V trimming: 6 bases; J trimming: 2 bases; junction bases outside the gene matches: 9. For the CDR3, the DNA is TGTGCCAGCAGTCGAGAAGGACAGGTTAACACTGAAGCTTTCTTT. This codes for CASSREGQVNTEAFF.

This clonotype was counted many times. This chain links TRBV5-1 with TRBJ1-1, with D hard to call. V dropped 5 bases and J dropped 1 base, with 12 bases sitting between them. Germline V gene data show CDR1 as SGHRS and CDR2 as YFSETQ. The CDR3 loop spans 14 amino acids. The CDR3 protein is CASRSAGQNTEAFF. The CDR3 DNA is TGCGCCAGCAGATCGGCAGGCCAGAACACTGAAGCTTTCTTT.

J is TRBJ1-5 and V is TRBV6-2 or TRBV6-3; possibly TRBD1 for D (5 bases). The CDR3 is 16 amino acids. Germline CDR1 reads MNHEY; CDR2 reads SVGEGT. V was pared by 1 base and J by 2 bases, with 12 bases between. The CDR3 DNA reads as TGTGCCAGCAGTTACTTGGGGGGGGGTGGCAATCAGCCCCAGCATTTT. Residues: CASSYLGGGGNQPQHF.

This clonotype has only a few counts. This rearrangement joins TRBV20-1 to TRBJ1-2, with 9 bases identical to TRBD1. V trimming: 4 bases; J trimming: 4 bases; junction bases outside the gene matches: 4. The CDR3 has 13 residues. Germline V gene lookup returns CDR1 DFQATT and CDR2 SNEGSKA (reference sequence). The CDR3 protein is CSANRGRGYGYTF. The CDR3 DNA reads TGCAGTGCTAACAGGGGGCGCGGCTATGGCTACACCTTC.

The genes are TRBV7-2 and TRBJ1-1, with D unclear. Trimming stripped 3 bases from V and 4 bases from J, with 6 bases between. Germline V gives CDR1 SGHTA, CDR2 FQGNSA. This CDR3 is built from 12 residues. The CDR3 coding sequence is TGTGCCAGCAGCTTCAGGAGCACTGAAGCTTTCTTT. The encoded protein is CASSFRSTEAFF. Filled out from reference TRBV7-2 and TRBJ1-1, the complete variable domain reads GAGVSQSPSNKVTEKGKDVELRCDPISGHTALYWYRQSLGQGLEFLIYFQGNSAPDKSGLPSDRFSAERTGGSVSTLTIQRTQQEDSAVYLCASSFRSTEAFFGQGTRLTVV.

In its sample, this clonotype was seen many times. This sequence joins TRBV7-8 and TRBJ2-7; D gene unclear. From germline, CDR1 is SGHVS and CDR2 FQNEAQ. The CDR3 consists of 14 residues. V dropped 5 bases and J dropped 3 bases, with 14 bases sitting between them. The CDR3 region is CASSPGRLDYEQYF. CDR3 sequence (DNA): TGTGCCAGCAGCCCCGGCAGGTTGGACTACGAGCAGTACTTC.

This clonotype was detected a few times. The rearrangement uses TRBV19 and TRBJ2-1, with 11 bases aligning to TRBD1. From germline, CDR1 is LNHDA and CDR2 SQIVND (reference sequence). The CDR3 extends over 15 amino acids. V shed 5 bases, J shed 3 bases, and the junction held 3 bases outside the gene matches. CDR3 loop: CASSSGTGGYNEQFF. The CDR3 DNA reads TGTGCCAGTAGTTCCGGGACAGGGGGCTACAATGAGCAGTTCTTC.

This clonotype was counted ten times or more. In nucleotides, the CDR3 is TGCGCCAGCAGCTTGGAAGGTAGGGGGACAAATGAGCAGTTCTTC. Translating it yields CASSLEGRGTNEQFF. The genes are TRBV5-1 and TRBJ2-1; TRBD1 might be the D (6 bases). The length of the CDR3 is 15 residues. V shed 0 bases and J shed 7 bases, with 14 bases lying between them. Germline V gene data show CDR1 as SGHRS and CDR2 as YFSETQ. Combining the CDR3 with reference TRBV5-1 and TRBJ2-1 gives the whole variable domain KAGVTQTPRYLIKTRGQQVTLSCSPISGHRSVSWYQQTPGQGLQFLFEYFSETQRNKGNFPGRFSGRQFSNSRSEMNVSTLELGDSALYLCASSLEGRGTNEQFFGPGTRLTVL.

The rearrangement joins TRBV4-3 to TRBJ2-6, with TRBD1 matching over 10 bases. This CDR3 contains 17 residues. Germline V lookup: CDR1 LGHNA, CDR2 YSLEER. J gave up 0 bases and V 3 bases, and 2 bases lay outside the gene matches. The CDR3 nucleotides are TGCGCCAGCAGCCAGGACAGGGGGAGCTCTGGGGCCAACGTCCTGACTTTC. Translated: CASSQDRGSSGANVLTF.

This clonotype was detected many times. This chain uses TRBV7-3 with TRBJ1-1; 7 bases align to TRBD1. The CDR3 covers 14 residues. CDR1 is SGHTA and CDR2 is FQGTGA in the germline V gene. J gave up 9 bases and V 0 bases, and 7 bases lay outside the gene matches. CDR3 amino acids: CASSLTRGPAQAFF. CDR3 bases: TGTGCCAGCAGCTTAACGAGGGGGCCCGCACAAGCTTTCTTT.

This clonotype has ten or more counts. The CDR3 spells CASSPLPSAGGGETQYF. The CDR3 DNA follows: TGTGCCAGCAGCCCCCTCCCGTCAGCGGGGGGGGGAGAGACCCAGTACTTC. V is TRBV9 and J is TRBJ2-5, with 10 bases matching TRBD2. Germline-derived CDR1 and CDR2 are SGDLS and YYNGEE. The CDR3 covers 17 residues. V was clipped by 4 bases and J by 4 bases; unmatched bases: 13.